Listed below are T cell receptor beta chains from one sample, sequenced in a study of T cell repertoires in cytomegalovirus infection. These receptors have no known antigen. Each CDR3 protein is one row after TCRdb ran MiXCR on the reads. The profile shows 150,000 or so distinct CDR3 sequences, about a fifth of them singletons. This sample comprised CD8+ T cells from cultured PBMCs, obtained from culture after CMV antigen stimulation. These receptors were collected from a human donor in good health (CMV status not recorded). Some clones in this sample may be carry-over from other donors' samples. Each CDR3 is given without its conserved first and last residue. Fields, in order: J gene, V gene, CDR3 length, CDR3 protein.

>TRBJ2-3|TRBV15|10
ATSREADTQY
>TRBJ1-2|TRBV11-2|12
ASSLGTGAYGYT
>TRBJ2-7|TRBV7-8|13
ASSSGQQVVYEQY
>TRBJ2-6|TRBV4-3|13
ASSQGVAGANVLT
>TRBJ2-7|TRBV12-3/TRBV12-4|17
ASSERFRDSAALNYEQY
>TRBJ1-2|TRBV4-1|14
ASSQAPQGVNYGYT
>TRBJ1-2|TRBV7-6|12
ASSLRQGARGYT
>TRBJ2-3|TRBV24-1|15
ATSIRLAGARTDTQY
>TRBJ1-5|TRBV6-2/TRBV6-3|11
ASSPGGPQPQH
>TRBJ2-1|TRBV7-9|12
ASSPGTSFNEQF
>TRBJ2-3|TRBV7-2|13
ASSLLTLSTDTQY
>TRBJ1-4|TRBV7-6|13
ASSSTGTRGEKLF
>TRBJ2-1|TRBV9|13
ASSVETRALNEQF
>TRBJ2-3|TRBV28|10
ASSLSGTAEY
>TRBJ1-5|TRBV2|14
ASSEGYAGRNQPQH
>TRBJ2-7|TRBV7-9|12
ASSGWTSSYEQY
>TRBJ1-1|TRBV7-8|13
ASSSAGRLNTEAF
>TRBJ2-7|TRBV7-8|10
ASSLRTYEQY
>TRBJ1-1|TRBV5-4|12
ASSLDNPNTEAF
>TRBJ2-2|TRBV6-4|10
ASSNREGELF
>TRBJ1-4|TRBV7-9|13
ASSPTGPKREKLF
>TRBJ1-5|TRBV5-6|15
ASSLTLGQGYSQPQH
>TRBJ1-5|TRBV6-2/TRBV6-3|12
ASSPTGPGQPQH
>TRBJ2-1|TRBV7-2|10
ASSFNENEQF
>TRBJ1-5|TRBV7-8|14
ASSFESLLGNQPQH
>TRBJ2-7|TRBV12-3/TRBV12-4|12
ASGMDLGAGEQY
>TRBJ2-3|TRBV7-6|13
ASSRPAGATDTQY
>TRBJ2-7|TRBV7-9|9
ASSKGREQY
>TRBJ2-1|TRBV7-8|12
ASSLGGANNEQF
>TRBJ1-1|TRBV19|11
ASTDPGQLEAF
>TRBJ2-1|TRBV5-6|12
ASSFGSPRNEQF
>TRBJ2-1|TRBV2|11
ASTGQTNNEQF
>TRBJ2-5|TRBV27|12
ASSLRDRRETQY
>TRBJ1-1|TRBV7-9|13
ASSLDEGVWTEAF
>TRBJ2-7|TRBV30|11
AWSWGQGYEQY
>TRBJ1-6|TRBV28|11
ASSGGLNSPLH
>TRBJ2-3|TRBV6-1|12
ASKREGGTDTQY
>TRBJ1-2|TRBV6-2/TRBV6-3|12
ASSYATANYGYT
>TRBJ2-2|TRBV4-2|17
ASSPDRVGGPHLTGELF
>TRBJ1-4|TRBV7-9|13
ASSLADATNEKLF
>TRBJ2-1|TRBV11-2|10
ATRDRWGEQF
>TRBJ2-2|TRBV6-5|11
ASSPYLVGELF
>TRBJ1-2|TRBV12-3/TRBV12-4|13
ASSGHRVSNYGYT
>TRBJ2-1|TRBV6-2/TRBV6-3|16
ANTDEGLAGSSYNEQF